This T cell receptor beta chain derives from a study of blood T cells in healthy people across ages. Overall study findings and caveats: Researchers report that TCR beta diversity correlated strongly with naive T cell percentage. Fewer expanded clones and more diversity marked long-lived versus aged donors.

Note on this clonotype: Its antigen is still unknown.

Healthy Caucasian individuals from Russia aged roughly 6 to 90 served as donors. A sample-barcoded 5' primer and a J-beta primer mix were used in a second PCR of roughly 6 to 11 cycles. Any given sample supplied a minimum of 3 million CDR3-containing paired-end reads. A single record per CDR3 protein comes from TCRdb applying MiXCR to the 5' RACE reads. Here the sample spans roughly 680,000 distinct CDR3 sequences, roughly 21% being singletons. The specimen was blood. The receptor comes from a man in his sixties or seventies in good health.

CDR3 in amino acids: CSATSDTSTDTQYF. The DNA for the CDR3 is TGCAGTGCCACCTCGGACACTAGCACAGATACGCAGTATTTT. The chain has TRBV20-1 and TRBJ2-3; tentatively, D is TRBD1 (5 bases). Germline V gives CDR1 DFQATT, CDR2 SNEGSKA (reference sequence). Trimming stripped 6 bases from V and 0 bases from J, with 13 bases between. This CDR3 spans 14 amino acids.